Following are 21 T cell receptor beta chains from one sample sequenced in a study of T cells in Graves' hyperthyroidism and ophthalmopathy. Using RNA transcripts as the source, TCR beta CDR3 regions were amplified. HTBI primers were the set used in a first-round RT-PCR of the TCR CDR3. TCRdb reanalysed the multiplex PCR reads using MiXCR and keeps one entry per CDR3 protein. Of about 620,000 distinct CDR3 sequences listed, 15% to 20% were seen once; the top ten hold less than 4.5%. Sequencing used blood. The origin of the receptors is a woman in her thirties with Graves' hyperthyroidism.

The table lists this clonotype with a few counts. It may be a read error: a sequence one base away is much more abundant. The chain couples TRBV6-4 to TRBJ2-3, with 8 bases aligning to TRBD1. J gave up 1 base and V 3 bases, and 3 bases lay outside the gene matches. The CDR3 length is 15 residues. Germline values: CDR1 MRHNA, CDR2 SNTAGT. The CDR3 coding sequence is TGTGCCAGCAGTGAGGAGACAGGGGGCACAGATACGCAGTATTTT. The encoded protein is CASSEETGGTDTQYF.

This clonotype showed up just a few times. The rearrangement uses TRBV28 and TRBJ2-3; 10 bases map to TRBD2. The CDR3 covers 16 residues. Germline assignment: CDR1 MDHEN and CDR2 SYDVKM. Unmatched junction bases numbered 4, after V lost 3 bases and J lost 1 base. The CDR3 DNA sequence: TGTGCCAGCAGTTTTTCTAGCGGGAGTGGCACAGATACGCAGTATTTT. Its protein product is CASSFSSGSGTDTQYF.

The chain carries TRBV29-1 and TRBJ2-5; D may be TRBD1 (6 bases). The CDR3 covers 13 residues. The V end was cut by 4 bases, the J end by 6 bases, with 15 bases between. Germline V gives CDR1 SQVTM, CDR2 ANQGSEA. CDR3 region: CSVGNRDMKTQYF. CDR3 DNA: TGCAGCGTTGGAAACAGGGATATGAAGACCCAGTACTTC. The full variable domain, in which reference TRBV29-1 and TRBJ2-5 provide the parts outside the CDR3, is SAVISQKPSRDICQRGTSLTIQCQVDSQVTMMFWYRQQPGQSLTLIATANQGSEATYESGFVIDKFPISRPNLTFSTLTVSNMSPEDSSIYLCSVGNRDMKTQYFGPGTRLLVL.

This clonotype was found a few times. The J gene is TRBJ2-5, the V gene TRBV5-4; D is possibly TRBD1 (6 bases). Germline V gene sequence: CDR1 SGHNT, CDR2 YYREEE (reference sequence). The CDR3 has 18 residues. Trimming pared 1 base from V and 2 bases from J, leaving 21 bases between. CDR3 region: CASSLSPVGTNIQETQYF. In nucleotides, the CDR3 is TGTGCCAGCAGCTTGTCCCCAGTGGGGACAAACATACAAGAGACCCAGTACTTC.

The V gene is TRBV28, the J gene TRBJ2-2; the D gene could be TRBD1 or TRBD2 (5 bases each). The V end lost 3 bases, the J end lost 7 bases, and 15 bases lay between the germline ends. The CDR3 consists of 15 residues. Per the germline V gene, CDR1 is MDHEN and CDR2 is SYDVKM. CDR3 loop: CASSFEGRIIGELFF. The CDR3 coding sequence is TGTGCCAGCAGTTTCGAGGGACGTATAATCGGGGAGCTGTTTTTT.

This clonotype was observed at least ten times. The CDR3 reads CAWMDRSSYNEQFF. DNA of the CDR3: TGTGCCTGGATGGACCGAAGCTCCTACAATGAGCAGTTCTTC. The chain employs TRBV30 and TRBJ2-1; D gene uncertain. Germline assignment: CDR1 GTSNPN and CDR2 SVGIG (reference sequence). The length of the CDR3 is 14 residues. V dropped 4 bases and J dropped 0 bases, with 10 bases sitting between them.

This clonotype has a count of ten or more. The rearrangement joins TRBV28 to TRBJ2-1, with D uncertain. CDR3 length: 15 amino acids. Germline CDR1 MDHEN, CDR2 SYDVKM. The ends were cut back, 5 bases at V and 0 bases at J, with 11 bases in the middle. Here the CDR3 reads CASSLYSSSYNEQFF. CDR3 DNA sequence: TGTGCCAGCAGTCTGTACTCCAGCTCCTACAATGAGCAGTTCTTC.

This clonotype was seen repeatedly, ten times or more. The chain uses TRBV5-1 and TRBJ2-5; 8 nucleotides match TRBD1. Germline CDR1 reads SGHRS; CDR2 reads YFSETQ. CDR3 size: 14 residues. V lost 1 base and J lost 3; bases outside the gene matches: 2. The CDR3 spells CASSLTGGKETQYF. CDR3 coding DNA: TGCGCCAGCAGCTTGACAGGGGGTAAAGAGACCCAGTACTTC.

Concerning this clonotype itself: Since a much larger clone is just one base distant, this may be a read error. V gene TRBV27 combines with J gene TRBJ2-1; 7 bases are a match to TRBD2. Germline CDR1 MNHEY, CDR2 SMNVEV (reference sequence). This CDR3 has 14 residues. CDR3 in amino acids: CASSSGLDFNGQFF. Here the CDR3 DNA reads TGTGCCAGCAGTTCCGGACTAGACTTTAATGGGCAGTTCTTC.

In DNA form, the CDR3 reads TGTGCCAGCAGTTTCTACCCCAGACCGAACAATGAGCAGTTCTTC. It yields the protein CASSFYPRPNNEQFF. V gene TRBV6-9 combines with J gene TRBJ2-1; D ambiguous. Trimming removed 4 bases from V and 5 bases from J, with 15 bases in between. Germline V gives CDR1 MNHGY, CDR2 SVAAGI. CDR3 length: 15 amino acids.

This clonotype was detected a few times. The rearrangement links TRBV29-1 to TRBJ2-3; no clear D gene. Germline lookup yields CDR1 SQVTM and CDR2 ANQGSEA. The CDR3 totals 12 residues. Trimming shortened V by 3 bases and J by 0 bases, and 4 bases separated the two germline ends. The CDR3 sequence: CSVDGSTDTQYF. CDR3 nucleotides: TGCAGCGTTGACGGCAGCACAGATACGCAGTATTTT.

Comments on this clonotype: A much larger clone differs by one base, so this may be a read error. The chain combines TRBV20-1 with TRBJ2-1; unclear D gene. The germline V gene has CDR1 DFQATT and CDR2 SNEGSKA (reference sequence). The CDR3 runs 13 residues. The CDR3 region has the DNA TGCAGTCCCCAGAAACCGGCCTTGAATGAGCAGTCCTTC. It yields the protein CSPQKPALNEQSF.

The chain employs TRBV20-1 and TRBJ2-3; 8 bases are shared with TRBD2. Trimming cost V 6 bases and J 5 bases; bases outside gene matches: 10. This CDR3 has 14 amino acids. Looked up from germline, CDR1 is DFQATT and CDR2 is SNEGSKA (reference sequence). The CDR3 here is CSAFIREGKDTQYF. The CDR3 bases are TGCAGTGCCTTTATACGGGAGGGAAAAGATACGCAGTATTTT.

This clonotype has a count of ten or more. J is TRBJ2-1 and V is TRBV5-1; D might be TRBD2 (5 bases). Germline assignment: CDR1 SGHRS and CDR2 YFSETQ. This CDR3 has 16 residues. The ends were cut back, 4 bases at V and 3 bases at J, with 17 bases in the middle. In nucleotides, the CDR3 is TGCGCCAGCAGCGAGGGCAGCAGAAGTAGCTACAATGAGCAGTTCTTC. It is translated as CASSEGSRSSYNEQFF.

This clonotype was found many times. The genes are TRBV12-3 or TRBV12-4 and TRBJ1-2, with a possible D match to TRBD1 (6 bases). The CDR3 loop spans 13 amino acids. The V end was cut by 5 bases, the J end by 7 bases, with 14 bases between. Here the CDR3 reads CASSPRTAPGYTF. Here the CDR3 DNA reads TGTGCCAGCAGTCCCAGGACAGCTCCTGGCTACACCTTC.

This clonotype was seen many times. V gene TRBV6-5 combines with J gene TRBJ2-3; no clear D. Germline CDR1 MNHEY, CDR2 SVGAGI. Trimming took 2 bases from V and 1 from J, leaving 7 bases between them. The CDR3 sequence is 14 residues long. The CDR3 DNA reads TGTGCCAGCAGTTACCAAGTTCGCACAGATACGCAGTATTTT. It yields the protein CASSYQVRTDTQYF.

The chain is built from TRBV2 and TRBJ2-3; TRBD1 is a possible D gene (6 bases). Germline V gene lookup returns CDR1 SNHLY and CDR2 FYNNEI. CDR3 length equals 17 residues. V was clipped by 3 bases and J by 2 bases, with 18 bases between them. CDR3 nucleotide sequence: TGTGCCAGCAGTGAGGTTGAACGGGACACCTACACAGATACGCAGTATTTT. Protein sequence: CASSEVERDTYTDTQYF.

This clonotype has ten or more counts. The V gene is TRBV20-1, the J gene TRBJ1-6; no reliable D call. Looked up from germline, CDR1 is DFQATT and CDR2 is SNEGSKA (reference sequence). The CDR3 loop spans 13 amino acids. The ends were cut back, 6 bases at V and 6 bases at J, with 12 bases in the middle. CDR3: CSASTGSNSPLHF. The DNA for the CDR3 is TGCAGTGCGAGCACGGGGAGTAATTCACCCCTCCACTTT.

This clonotype was detected ten times or more. The chain carries TRBV7-2 and TRBJ2-7; no reliable D call. CDR3 length: 14 amino acids. Trimming took off 4 bases at V and 2 bases at J, with 12 bases between the two ends. Looked up from germline, CDR1 is SGHTA and CDR2 is FQGNSA. As DNA, the CDR3 is TGTGCCAGCAGCTCCTTGACCCAGACCTACGAGCAGTACTTC. Amino acids: CASSSLTQTYEQYF.

This clonotype was seen at least ten times. V usage is TRBV7-2 and J usage is TRBJ1-1; no clear D. Germline values: CDR1 SGHTA, CDR2 FQGNSA. The V and J ends lost 6 bases and 1 base respectively, with 9 bases between them. The CDR3 length is 13 residues. CDR3 bases: TGTGCCAGCAGTTATATATCGAACACTGAAGCTTTCTTT. Translated: CASSYISNTEAFF.

This clonotype has a handful of counts. The chain has TRBV2 and TRBJ2-7; D is perhaps TRBD1 (6 bases). CDR1 and CDR2 from the germline V gene are SNHLY and FYNNEI. Trimming left V 8 bases short and J 4 bases short, with 18 bases between. The CDR3 is made up of 14 amino acids. This CDR3 is CASLSGRGGYEQYF. Here the CDR3 DNA reads TGTGCCAGCCTAAGTGGCAGGGGTGGGTACGAGCAGTACTTC. The complete variable domain, with remaining parts taken from reference TRBV2 and TRBJ2-7, reads EPEVTQTPSHQVTQMGQEVILRCVPISNHLYFYWYRQILGQKVEFLVSFYNNEISEKSEIFDDQFSVERPDGSNFTLKIRSTKLEDSAMYFCASLSGRGGYEQYFGPGTRLTVT.